The clone carrying this TCR beta chain was detected ten times or more. Its specificity is unknown. This sample stems from a study of T-cell reconstitution after alpha-beta-depleted transplantation in children. Regarding the study as a whole: The authors attributed T-cell counts and diversity one year after transplant mostly to newly produced T cells. Recipient T cells and thymic progenitors that survived gave rise to the high TCRbeta diversity observed at day 60 in some patients.

Unique molecular identifiers were built into the TCRbeta library. TCRdb re-called the PCR reads with MiXCR, one entry per CDR3 protein. The table records around 440,000 distinct CDR3 sequences, about 10% of them present only once. This clonotype was obtained from a child under 10 years old with inherited bone marrow failure, due to receive a stem cell transplant. The sample was PBMCs, taken before TCRalphabeta/CD19-depleted stem cell transplant.

Here the CDR3 reads CSARDRTGAYGYTF. The CDR3, as DNA: TGCAGTGCTAGAGATAGGACAGGGGCCTATGGCTACACCTTC. The chain carries TRBV20-1 and TRBJ1-2, with TRBD1 matching 9 bases. The CDR3 spans 14 residues. J was trimmed by 4 bases and V by 0 bases; bases with no gene match: 3. Germline V gives CDR1 DFQATT, CDR2 SNEGSKA (reference sequence).